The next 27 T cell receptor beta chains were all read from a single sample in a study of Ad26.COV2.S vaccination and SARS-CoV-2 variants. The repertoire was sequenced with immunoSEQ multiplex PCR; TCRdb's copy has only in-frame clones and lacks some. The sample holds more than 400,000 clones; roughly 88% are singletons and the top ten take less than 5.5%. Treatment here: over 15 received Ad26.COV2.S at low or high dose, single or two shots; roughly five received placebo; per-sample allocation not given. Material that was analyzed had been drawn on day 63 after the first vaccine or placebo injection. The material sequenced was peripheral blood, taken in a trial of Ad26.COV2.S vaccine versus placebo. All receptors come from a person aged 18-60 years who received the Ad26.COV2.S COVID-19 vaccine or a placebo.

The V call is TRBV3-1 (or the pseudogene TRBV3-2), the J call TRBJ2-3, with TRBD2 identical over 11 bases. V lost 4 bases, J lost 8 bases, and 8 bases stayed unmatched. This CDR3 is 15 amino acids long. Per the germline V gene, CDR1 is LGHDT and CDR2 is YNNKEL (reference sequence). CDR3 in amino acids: CASSPLAGGSVTQYF. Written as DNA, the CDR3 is TGTGCCAGCAGCCCTCTAGCGGGAGGATCTGTTACGCAGTATTTT.

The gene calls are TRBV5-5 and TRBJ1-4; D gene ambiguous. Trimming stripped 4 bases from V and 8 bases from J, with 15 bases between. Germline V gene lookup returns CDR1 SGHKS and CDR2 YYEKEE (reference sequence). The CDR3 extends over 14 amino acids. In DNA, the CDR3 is TGTGCCAGCAGCCTTTTTGAAGGAGGAGAAAAACTGTTTTTT. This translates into CASSLFEGGEKLFF.

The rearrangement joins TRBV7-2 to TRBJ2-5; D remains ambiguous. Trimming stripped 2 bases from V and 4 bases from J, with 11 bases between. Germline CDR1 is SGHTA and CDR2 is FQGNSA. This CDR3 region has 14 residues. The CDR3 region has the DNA TGTGCCAGCAGCTTACATCAATTGGGAGAGACCCAGTACTTC. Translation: CASSLHQLGETQYF.

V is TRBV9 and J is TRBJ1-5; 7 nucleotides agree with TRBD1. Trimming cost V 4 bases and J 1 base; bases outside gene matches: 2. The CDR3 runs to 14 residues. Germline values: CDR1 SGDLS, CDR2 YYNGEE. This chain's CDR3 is CASSQTGSNQPQHF. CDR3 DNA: TGTGCCAGCAGCCAGACAGGGAGCAATCAGCCCCAGCATTTT.

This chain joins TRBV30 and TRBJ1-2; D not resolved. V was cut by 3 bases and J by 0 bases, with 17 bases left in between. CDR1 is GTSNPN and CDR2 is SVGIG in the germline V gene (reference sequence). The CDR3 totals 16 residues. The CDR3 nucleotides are TGTGCCTGGAGGATGCCGCCGACCGCTCCTAACTATGGCTACACCTTC. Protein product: CAWRMPPTAPNYGYTF.

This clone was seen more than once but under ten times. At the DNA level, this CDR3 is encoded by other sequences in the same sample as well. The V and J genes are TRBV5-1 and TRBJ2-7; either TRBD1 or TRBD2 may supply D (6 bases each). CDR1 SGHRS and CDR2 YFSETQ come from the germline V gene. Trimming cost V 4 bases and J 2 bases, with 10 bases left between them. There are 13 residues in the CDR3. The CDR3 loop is CASSPEGAYEQYF. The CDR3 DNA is TGCGCCAGCAGCCCGGAGGGGGCCTACGAGCAGTACTTC.

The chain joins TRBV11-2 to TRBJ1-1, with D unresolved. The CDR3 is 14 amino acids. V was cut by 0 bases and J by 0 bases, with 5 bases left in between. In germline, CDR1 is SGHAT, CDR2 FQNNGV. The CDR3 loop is CASSLDGLNTEAFF. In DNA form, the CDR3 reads TGTGCCAGCAGCTTAGATGGACTGAACACTGAAGCTTTCTTT. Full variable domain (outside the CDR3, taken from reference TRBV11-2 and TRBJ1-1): EAGVAQSPRYKIIEKRQSVAFWCNPISGHATLYWYQQILGQGPKLLIQFQNNGVVDDSQLPKDRFSAERLKGVDSTLKIQPAKLEDSAVYLCASSLDGLNTEAFFGQGTRLTVV.

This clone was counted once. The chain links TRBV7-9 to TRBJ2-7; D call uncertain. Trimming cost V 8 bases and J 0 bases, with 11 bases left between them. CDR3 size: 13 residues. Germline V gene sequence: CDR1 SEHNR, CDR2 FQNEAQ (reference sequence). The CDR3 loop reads CASRSSTSYEQYF. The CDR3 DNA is TGTGCCAGCCGGTCTAGTACCTCCTACGAGCAGTACTTC.

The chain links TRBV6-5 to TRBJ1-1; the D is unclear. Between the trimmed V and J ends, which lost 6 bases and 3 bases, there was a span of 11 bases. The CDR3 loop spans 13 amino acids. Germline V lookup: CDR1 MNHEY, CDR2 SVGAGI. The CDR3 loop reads CASSQRRYTEAFF. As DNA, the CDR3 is TGTGCCAGCAGCCAACGACGGTACACTGAAGCTTTCTTT.

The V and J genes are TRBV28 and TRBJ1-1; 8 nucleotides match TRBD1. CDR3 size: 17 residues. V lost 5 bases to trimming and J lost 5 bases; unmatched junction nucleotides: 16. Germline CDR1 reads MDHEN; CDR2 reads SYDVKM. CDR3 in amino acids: CASSPATFTGGFTEAFF. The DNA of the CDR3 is TGTGCCAGCAGTCCAGCAACCTTCACAGGGGGATTTACTGAAGCTTTCTTT.

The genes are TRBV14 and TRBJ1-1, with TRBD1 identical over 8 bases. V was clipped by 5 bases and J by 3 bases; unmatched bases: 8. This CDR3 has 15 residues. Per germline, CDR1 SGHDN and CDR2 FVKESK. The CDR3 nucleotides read TGTGCCAGCAGCAGCCTCGGACAGGGAGACACTGAAGCTTTCTTT. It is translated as CASSSLGQGDTEAFF.

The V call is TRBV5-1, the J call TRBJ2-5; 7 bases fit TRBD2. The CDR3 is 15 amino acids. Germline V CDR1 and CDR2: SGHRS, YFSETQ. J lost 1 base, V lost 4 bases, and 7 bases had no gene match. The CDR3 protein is CASSLGREIQETQYF. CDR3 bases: TGCGCCAGCAGCCTGGGGCGGGAGATCCAAGAGACCCAGTACTTC.

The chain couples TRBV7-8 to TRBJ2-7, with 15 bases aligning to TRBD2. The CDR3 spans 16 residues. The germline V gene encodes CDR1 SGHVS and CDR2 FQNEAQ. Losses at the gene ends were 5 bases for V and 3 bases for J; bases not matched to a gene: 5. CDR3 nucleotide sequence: TGTGCCAGCAGCCGGGGGACTAGCGGGAGGCTCTACGAGCAGTACTTC. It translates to CASSRGTSGRLYEQYF.

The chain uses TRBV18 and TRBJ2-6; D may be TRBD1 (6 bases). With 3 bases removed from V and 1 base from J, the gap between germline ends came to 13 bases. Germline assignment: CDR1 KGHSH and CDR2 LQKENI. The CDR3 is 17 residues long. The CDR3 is CASSPSLTGSGANVLTF. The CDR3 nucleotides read TGTGCCAGCTCACCCTCCTTAACAGGGTCTGGGGCCAACGTCCTGACTTTC.

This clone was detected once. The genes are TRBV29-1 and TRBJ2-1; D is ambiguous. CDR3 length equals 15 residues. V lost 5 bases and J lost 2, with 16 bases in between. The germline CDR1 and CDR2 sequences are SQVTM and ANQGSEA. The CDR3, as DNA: TGCAGCGTTACCCGGGCCCACAACCCCTACAATGAGCAGTTCTTC. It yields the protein CSVTRAHNPYNEQFF.

This CDR3 reads CASNVDHSPLHF. The CDR3 DNA follows: TGTGCCAGCAACGTAGACCATTCACCCCTCCACTTT. The chain carries TRBV28 and TRBJ1-6; D unclear. This CDR3 has 12 residues. Trimming stripped 7 bases from V and 8 bases from J, with 9 bases between. Germline-derived CDR1 and CDR2 are MDHEN and SYDVKM.

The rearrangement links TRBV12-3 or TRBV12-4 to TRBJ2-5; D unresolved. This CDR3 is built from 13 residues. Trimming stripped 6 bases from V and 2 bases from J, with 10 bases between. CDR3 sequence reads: CASSPRQQETQYF. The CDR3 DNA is TGTGCCAGCAGCCCCAGGCAGCAAGAGACCCAGTACTTC.

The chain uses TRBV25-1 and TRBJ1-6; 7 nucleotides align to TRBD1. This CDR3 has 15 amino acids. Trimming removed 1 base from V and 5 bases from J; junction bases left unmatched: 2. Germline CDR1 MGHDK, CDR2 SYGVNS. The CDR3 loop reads CASSESTGDNSPLHF. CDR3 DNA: TGTGCCAGCAGTGAATCTACAGGGGATAATTCACCCCTCCACTTT.

CDR3 sequence (DNA): TGTGCCAGCAGTTTAATCGGGACAGGAGGCTCCTACGAGCAGTACTTC. It translates to CASSLIGTGGSYEQYF. The V and J genes are TRBV27 and TRBJ2-7; 8 bases align to TRBD1. The CDR3 consists of 16 residues. The V gene end was trimmed by 2 bases and the J gene end by 0 bases; junction bases not matched to a gene: 6. The germline gives CDR1 MNHEY, CDR2 SMNVEV (reference sequence).

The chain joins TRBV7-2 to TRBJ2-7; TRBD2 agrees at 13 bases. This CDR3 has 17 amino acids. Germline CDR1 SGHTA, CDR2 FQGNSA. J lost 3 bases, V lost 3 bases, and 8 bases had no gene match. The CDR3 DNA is TGTGCCAGCAGCTTGACTAGCGGGAGGTCGGTAGGCTACGAGCAGTACTTC. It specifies CASSLTSGRSVGYEQYF.

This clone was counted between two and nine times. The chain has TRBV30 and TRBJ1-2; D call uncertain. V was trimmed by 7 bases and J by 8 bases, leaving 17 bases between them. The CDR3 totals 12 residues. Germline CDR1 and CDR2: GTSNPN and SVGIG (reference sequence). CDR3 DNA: TGTGCCTCTACTACCGGCACGGCGGGCTACACCTTC. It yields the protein CASTTGTAGYTF.

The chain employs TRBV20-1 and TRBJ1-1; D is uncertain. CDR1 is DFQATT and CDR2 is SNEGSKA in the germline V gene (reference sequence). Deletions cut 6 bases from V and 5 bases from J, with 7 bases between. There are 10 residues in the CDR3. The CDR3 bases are TGCAGTGCAGTAGATACTGAAGCTTTCTTT. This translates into CSAVDTEAFF.

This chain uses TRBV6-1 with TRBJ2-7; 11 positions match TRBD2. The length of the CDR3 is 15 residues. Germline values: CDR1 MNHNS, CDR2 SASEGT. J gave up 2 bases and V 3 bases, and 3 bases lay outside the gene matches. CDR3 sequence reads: CASSDRLAGTYEQYF. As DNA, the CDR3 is TGTGCCAGCAGTGACAGACTAGCGGGAACCTACGAGCAGTACTTC.

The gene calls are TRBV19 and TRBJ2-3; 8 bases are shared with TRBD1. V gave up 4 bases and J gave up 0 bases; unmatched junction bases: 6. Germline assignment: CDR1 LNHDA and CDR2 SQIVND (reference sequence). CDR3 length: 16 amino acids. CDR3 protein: CASSTRTGLSTDTQYF. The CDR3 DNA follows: TGTGCCAGTAGTACCAGGACAGGGTTAAGCACAGATACGCAGTATTTT. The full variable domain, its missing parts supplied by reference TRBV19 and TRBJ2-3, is DGGITQSPKYLFRKEGQNVTLSCEQNLNHDAMYWYRQDPGQGLRLIYYSQIVNDFQKGDIAEGYSVSREKKESFPLTVTSAQKNPTAFYLCASSTRTGLSTDTQYFGPGTRLTVL.

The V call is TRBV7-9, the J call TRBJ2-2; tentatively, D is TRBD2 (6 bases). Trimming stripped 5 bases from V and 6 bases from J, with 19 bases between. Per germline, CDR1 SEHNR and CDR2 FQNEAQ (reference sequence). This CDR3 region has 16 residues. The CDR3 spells CASSPDSGTMAGELFF. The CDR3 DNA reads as TGTGCCAGCAGCCCAGATAGCGGAACTATGGCCGGGGAGCTGTTTTTT.

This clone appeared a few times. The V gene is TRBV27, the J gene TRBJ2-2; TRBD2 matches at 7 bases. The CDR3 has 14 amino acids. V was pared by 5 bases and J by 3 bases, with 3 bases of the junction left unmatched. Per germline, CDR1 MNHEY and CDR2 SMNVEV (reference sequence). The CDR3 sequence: CASSLLADTGELFF. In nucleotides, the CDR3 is TGTGCCAGCAGTCTTCTAGCGGACACCGGGGAGCTGTTTTTT.

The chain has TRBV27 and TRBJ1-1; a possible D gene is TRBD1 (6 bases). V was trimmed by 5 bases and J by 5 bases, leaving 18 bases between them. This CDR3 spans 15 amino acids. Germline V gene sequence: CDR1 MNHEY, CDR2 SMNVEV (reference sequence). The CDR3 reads CASSRDGGRRTEAFF. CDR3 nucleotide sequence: TGTGCCAGCAGTAGGGACGGGGGGCGGAGGACTGAAGCTTTCTTT.